The sample holds a few counts of the clone carrying this T cell receptor beta chain. The TCR cDNA carried a universal primer site and UMIs from 5'RACE template switching. TCRdb fed the 5' RACE reads into MiXCR, producing one record per CDR3 protein. Among fewer than 500,000 distinct CDR3 sequences listed, approximately 19% were seen once. The sample is drawn from a study of T cells after yellow fever vaccination. Study-level information: Libraries from low-cell-number fractions were prepared with the SMART-Seq v4 Ultra Low Input RNA kit.

Trimming removed 4 bases at V and 3 bases at J, with 4 bases between. The CDR3 runs to 11 residues. The V gene's germline CDR1 is ENHRY and CDR2 SYGVKD. Sequencing was performed on PBMCs, taken before the yellow fever booster vaccination. This receptor was obtained from a man younger than 35 who received the YFV17D yellow fever vaccine. The chain recombines TRBV10-3 with TRBJ2-7, with D uncertain. The DNA of the CDR3 is TGTGCCATCAGTGGGGGCTACGAGCAGTACGTC. It is translated as CAISGGYEQYV.